Shown below are 17 T cell receptor beta chains from a single sample sequenced in a study of T-cell memory formation after mild COVID-19. MiXCR was run by TCRdb on the 5' RACE reads, yielding one entry per CDR3 protein. Altogether about 180,000 distinct CDR3 sequences are present, 18% being singletons, with the ten largest covering roughly 3.9%. The sequencing sample was made of PBMCs or a T cell subset sorted from them (not recorded which). The receptors come from a young man who had mild COVID-19 (a few samples of this study predate the infection). Cell type and time point are not known.

This clonotype was picked up a small number of times. CDR3 loop: CASSLAGPQDTQYF. CDR3 DNA sequence: TGTGCCAGCAGCTTAGCGGGACCTCAGGATACGCAGTATTTT. The chain is built from TRBV7-2 and TRBJ2-3, with D possibly called TRBD1 or TRBD2 (5 bases each). V gave up 0 bases and J gave up 6 bases, with 10 bases separating them. Germline loops: CDR1 SGHTA, CDR2 FQGNSA. The CDR3 is 14 amino acids.

This clonotype showed up just a few times. The V call is TRBV7-9, the J call TRBJ1-4; 7 nucleotides agree with TRBD1. Looked up from germline, CDR1 is SEHNR and CDR2 is FQNEAQ (reference sequence). This CDR3 spans 18 amino acids. V trimming: 5 bases; J trimming: 0 bases; junction bases outside the gene matches: 12. CDR3 amino acids: CASSLGTVVFATNEKLFF. CDR3 bases: TGTGCCAGCAGCCTCGGGACAGTTGTATTCGCAACTAATGAAAAACTGTTTTTT.

The count of this clonotype is one. The rearrangement links TRBV12-3 or TRBV12-4 to TRBJ2-2; possibly TRBD2 for D (7 bases). V was pared by 7 bases and J by 4 bases, with 22 bases between. The CDR3 loop spans 17 amino acids. The CDR3 coding sequence is TGTGCCAGCACCAGTCCAGGCGGGGGCTGGGTCACCGGGGAGCTGTTTTTT. Translated: CASTSPGGGWVTGELFF.

The gene calls are TRBV7-2 and TRBJ2-6; 9 bases fit TRBD1. CDR1 is SGHTA and CDR2 is FQGNSA in the germline V gene. J was trimmed by 0 bases and V by 6 bases; bases with no gene match: 9. There are 18 residues in the CDR3. CDR3 region: CASRRGGQGVSGANVLTF. In DNA form, the CDR3 reads TGTGCCAGCAGGAGAGGGGGACAGGGAGTCTCTGGGGCCAACGTCCTGACTTTC.

This clonotype was detected a few times. The chain carries TRBV5-1 and TRBJ1-3, with D unclear. V dropped 7 bases and J dropped 0 bases, with 23 bases sitting between them. The germline CDR1 and CDR2 sequences are SGHRS and YFSETQ. The CDR3 extends over 18 amino acids. CDR3 nucleotide sequence: TGCGCCAGCGCCCCCCAGCCAACAAATCAACTCTCTGGAAACACCATATATTTT. It codes for CASAPQPTNQLSGNTIYF.

The chain combines TRBV5-6 with TRBJ2-2; D gene unclear. Trimming pared 3 bases from V and 16 bases from J, leaving 22 bases between. CDR1 SGHDT and CDR2 YYEEEE come from the germline V gene. CDR3 length equals 14 residues. The chain's CDR3 is CASSSLYSGAGPFF. In DNA, the CDR3 is TGTGCCAGCAGCTCCCTATATTCGGGCGCCGGGCCGTTTTTT.

This clonotype showed up just a few times. V and J are TRBV30 and TRBJ1-4; D is unresolved. The CDR3 extends over 13 amino acids. V dropped 1 base and J dropped 0 bases, with 3 bases sitting between them. The germline gives CDR1 GTSNPN, CDR2 SVGIG (reference sequence). CDR3 sequence: CAWSDTTNEKLFF. The CDR3 DNA follows: TGTGCCTGGAGTGACACAACTAATGAAAAACTGTTTTTT. Supplemented by reference TRBV30 and TRBJ1-4, the full variable domain reads SQTIHQWPATLVQPVGSPLSLECTVEGTSNPNLYWYRQAAGRGLQLLFYSVGIGQISSEVPQNLSASRPQDRQFILSSKKLLLSDSGFYLCAWSDTTNEKLFFGSGTQLSVL.

In its sample, this clonotype was seen many times. CDR3: CASSLRMGSGGWGNTQYF. CDR3 in DNA: TGTGCCAGCAGCTTAAGGATGGGTAGCGGGGGATGGGGGAATACGCAGTATTTT. V and J are TRBV7-2 and TRBJ2-3; the match to TRBD2 covers 9 bases. Germline CDR1 and CDR2: SGHTA and FQGNSA. The CDR3 has 18 residues. With V trimmed by 2 bases and J by 7 bases, 16 bases remained unmatched.

The rearrangement links TRBV7-2 to TRBJ2-7, with D hard to call. CDR3 length equals 14 residues. With 1 base removed from V and 4 bases from J, the gap between germline ends came to 11 bases. Germline V gene data show CDR1 as SGHTA and CDR2 as FQGNSA. CDR3 in amino acids: CASSLVSENYEQYF. In DNA, the CDR3 is TGTGCCAGCAGCTTAGTGTCGGAGAATTACGAGCAGTACTTC.

This clonotype was picked up a small number of times. V is TRBV12-3 or TRBV12-4 and J is TRBJ2-1, with D tentatively TRBD2 (6 bases). V gave up 2 bases and J gave up 7 bases, with 15 bases separating them. The CDR3 is 15 amino acids. The CDR3: CASSLRLPGGNEQFF. CDR3 nucleotides: TGTGCCAGCAGTTTACGGCTCCCCGGGGGAAATGAGCAGTTCTTC.

In nucleotides, the CDR3 is TGCGCCAGCTCGAGGGATGTCCGCGGAAACACCATATATTTT. Translation: CASSRDVRGNTIYF. The J gene is TRBJ1-3, the V gene TRBV5-1; D is unresolved. Trimming took 7 bases from V and 4 from J, leaving 15 bases between them. In germline, CDR1 is SGHRS, CDR2 YFSETQ. The CDR3 has 14 residues.

The chain carries TRBV15 and TRBJ2-7; D gene unclear. Trimming pared 0 bases from V and 2 bases from J, leaving 5 bases between. Germline-derived CDR1 and CDR2 are LNHNV and YYDKDF (reference sequence). This CDR3 spans 13 amino acids. DNA of the CDR3: TGTGCCACCAGCAGAGATCAGGCCTACGAGCAGTACTTC. Amino acids: CATSRDQAYEQYF.

V and J are TRBV5-5 and TRBJ2-3; 8 bases line up with TRBD1. The CDR3 length is 16 residues. V lost 1 base and J lost 1; bases outside the gene matches: 5. CDR1 and CDR2 (germline): SGHKS, YYEKEE (reference sequence). CDR3 amino acids: CASSLSGQGGTDTQYF. The CDR3 coding sequence is TGTGCCAGCAGCTTGAGCGGACAGGGCGGCACAGATACGCAGTATTTT.

The CDR3: CASRPNGNQPQHF. The CDR3 bases are TGTGCCAGCAGGCCTAATGGGAATCAGCCCCAGCATTTT. This chain uses TRBV6-5 with TRBJ1-5; D is unclear. Trimming stripped 6 bases from V and 4 bases from J, with 10 bases between. The germline V gene has CDR1 MNHEY and CDR2 SVGAGI. The CDR3 has 13 amino acids.

This clonotype came up a few times. The V gene is TRBV9, the J gene TRBJ2-3; D not resolved. Germline V gene sequence: CDR1 SGDLS, CDR2 YYNGEE. The CDR3 length is 15 residues. Trimming stripped 1 base from V and 0 bases from J, with 9 bases between. The DNA for the CDR3 is TGTGCCAGCAGCGTACAACTAACTAGCACAGATACGCAGTATTTT. Translated, it gives CASSVQLTSTDTQYF.

The gene calls are TRBV28 and TRBJ2-7, with D perhaps being TRBD1 or TRBD2 (5 bases each). Trimming took off 2 bases at V and 6 bases at J, with 11 bases between the two ends. This CDR3 spans 13 amino acids. CDR1 and CDR2 (germline): MDHEN, SYDVKM. The CDR3 bases are TGTGCCAGCAGTTTAAGAGGGGCGCTCGAGCAGTACGTC. Residues: CASSLRGALEQYV.

This chain links TRBV7-6 with TRBJ1-3; D unclear. CDR1 is SGHVS and CDR2 is FNYEAQ in the germline V gene. With 4 bases removed from V and 3 bases from J, the gap between germline ends came to 10 bases. The CDR3 contains 14 residues. The CDR3 nucleotides are TGTGCCAGCAGCTCACCTAGCCTTGGAAACACCATATATTTT. Protein product: CASSSPSLGNTIYF.